The 18 T cell receptor beta chains given below trace back to one sample, sequenced in a study of beta chain features in type 1 diabetes. Expressed TCRB transcripts were sequenced, since all the RNA that had been isolated was reverse transcribed. Produced via immunoSEQ multiplex PCR; TCRdb's table is partial and in-frame only. Here the sample spans 200,000 to 250,000 clones, 9.5% to 13% being singletons. Sequencing was performed on central memory CD4+ T cells from blood. The source of these receptors is a man aged 18 to 30 in good health.

This clone appeared a few times. The rearrangement uses TRBV18 and TRBJ2-1; D could derive from TRBD1 or TRBD2 (5 bases each). The CDR3 length is 12 residues. Per the germline V gene, CDR1 is KGHSH and CDR2 is LQKENI. Trimming cost V 3 bases and J 10 bases, with 10 bases left between them. CDR3 nucleotides: TGTGCCAGCTCACCGTTAGGGGAGGAGCAGTTCTTC. Translation gives CASSPLGEEQFF.

Relative to its sample, this clone is medium-sized (0.01 to 0.1%). The chain employs TRBV14 and TRBJ1-2; D gene ambiguous. The CDR3 totals 15 residues. Germline assignment: CDR1 SGHDN and CDR2 FVKESK. Trimming cost V 4 bases and J 4 bases, with 16 bases left between them. This CDR3 is CASSRDHTSLYGYTF. The CDR3 DNA follows: TGTGCCAGCAGCCGTGATCATACCTCCCTCTATGGCTACACCTTC.

This clone was seen more than once but under ten times. This chain links TRBV5-6 with TRBJ2-5; the D is unclear. The CDR3 extends over 11 amino acids. The germline CDR1 and CDR2 sequences are SGHDT and YYEEEE. The V and J ends lost 2 bases and 9 bases respectively, with 8 bases between them. The CDR3 nucleotides read TGTGCCAGCAGCTTTCTGGGTTCCCAGTACTTC. This translates into CASSFLGSQYF.

The chain uses TRBV2 and TRBJ2-5; tentative D call: TRBD2 (6 bases). Trimming took off 6 bases at V and 5 bases at J, with 16 bases between the two ends. Germline V gives CDR1 SNHLY, CDR2 FYNNEI. The CDR3 covers 14 residues. The CDR3 nucleotides read TGTGCCAGCAGGGACACCTCTGGAGGGGAGACCCAGTACTTC. Protein product: CASRDTSGGETQYF.

The V and J genes are TRBV5-1 and TRBJ2-1; perhaps TRBD2 as D (6 bases). The CDR3 extends over 14 amino acids. Trimming pared 3 bases from V and 5 bases from J, leaving 12 bases between. Per germline, CDR1 SGHRS and CDR2 YFSETQ. The CDR3 here is CASSYRGINNEQFF. In nucleotides, the CDR3 is TGCGCCAGCAGCTATCGCGGGATCAACAATGAGCAGTTCTTC.

This chain uses TRBV14 with TRBJ1-1; no definite D call. Germline loops: CDR1 SGHDN, CDR2 FVKESK. Trimming took 4 bases from V and 1 from J, leaving 10 bases between them. The CDR3 length is 14 residues. Here the CDR3 DNA reads TGTGCCAGCAGCCTTCGGACCGGGAACACTGAAGCTTTCTTT. Translating gives CASSLRTGNTEAFF.

This clone was detected a few times. The chain recombines TRBV9 with TRBJ2-7, with 11 bases fitting TRBD2. The CDR3 covers 14 residues. Per the germline V gene, CDR1 is SGDLS and CDR2 is YYNGEE. V lost 3 bases to trimming and J lost 3 bases; unmatched junction nucleotides: 2. The CDR3 sequence: CASSAGTSGYEQYF. The CDR3 DNA sequence: TGTGCCAGCAGCGCCGGGACTAGCGGCTACGAGCAGTACTTC.

This clone came up a few times. The CDR3 DNA reads TGTGCCAGCAGTTACCCCCTGATAGGGACCCAGTACTTC. The encoded protein is CASSYPLIGTQYF. The chain links TRBV6-6 to TRBJ2-5; D not resolved. CDR1 MNHNY and CDR2 SVGAGI come from the germline V gene (reference sequence). The CDR3 has 13 residues. Trimming stripped 2 bases from V and 7 bases from J, with 11 bases between.

The chain joins TRBV7-3 to TRBJ2-7, with D unclear. V lost 5 bases and J 1 base, leaving 9 bases between the germline ends. This CDR3 spans 13 amino acids. Germline V gene sequence: CDR1 SGHTA, CDR2 FQGTGA. CDR3 loop: CASSPDPSYEQYF. As DNA, the CDR3 is TGTGCCAGCAGCCCCGACCCATCCTACGAGCAGTACTTC.

This clone was picked up many times. The rearrangement joins TRBV5-5 to TRBJ2-3, with D unclear. CDR1 SGHKS and CDR2 YYEKEE come from the germline V gene (reference sequence). The CDR3 is made up of 13 amino acids. With 2 bases removed from V and 6 bases from J, the gap between germline ends came to 10 bases. The CDR3 loop is CASSLGWSDTQYF. The CDR3 region has the DNA TGTGCCAGCAGCTTAGGTTGGTCGGATACGCAGTATTTT.

This clone was seen more than once but under ten times. This sequence joins TRBV30 and TRBJ2-7, with 9 bases matching TRBD1. The junction had 8 bases not matched to a gene; V was cut back by 2 bases and J by 6 bases. CDR3 size: 14 residues. Germline loops: CDR1 GTSNPN, CDR2 SVGIG (reference sequence). The CDR3: CAWSKDRGGGEQYF. The CDR3 bases are TGTGCCTGGAGTAAGGACAGGGGAGGCGGCGAGCAGTACTTC.

This clone turned up a few times. The genes are TRBV10-3 and TRBJ1-1; no firm D call. The V gene lost 10 bases and the J gene lost 3 bases, with 9 bases spanning the gap. Germline V lookup: CDR1 ENHRY, CDR2 SYGVKD. CDR3 size: 11 residues. The CDR3 region is CATDDHTEAFF. The CDR3 region has the DNA TGTGCCACGGACGACCACACTGAAGCTTTCTTT.

The chain has TRBV2 and TRBJ1-3; D is uncertain. Germline V gene data show CDR1 as SNHLY and CDR2 as FYNNEI. There are 11 residues in the CDR3. V was cut by 1 base and J by 5 bases, with 0 bases left in between. CDR3 sequence: CASSEGNTIYF. The CDR3 DNA is TGTGCCAGCAGTGAAGGAAACACCATATATTTT.

This clone has just a few counts. V and J are TRBV5-4 and TRBJ2-2; D not resolved. This CDR3 comprises 14 residues. Germline assignment: CDR1 SGHNT and CDR2 YYREEE (reference sequence). Deletions cut 0 bases from V and 4 bases from J, with 7 bases between. This CDR3 is CASSLDSSTGELFF. CDR3 in DNA: TGTGCCAGCAGCTTGGACAGCTCCACCGGGGAGCTGTTTTTT.

The chain carries TRBV19 and TRBJ2-1; D could derive from TRBD1 or TRBD2 (6 bases each). The germline V gene encodes CDR1 LNHDA and CDR2 SQIVND (reference sequence). V was pared by 0 bases and J by 6 bases, with 18 bases between. The CDR3 covers 17 residues. In DNA, the CDR3 is TGTGCCAGTAGTATAGATTCTGACAGGTGGAGGGGCAATGAGCAGTTCTTC. Amino acid sequence: CASSIDSDRWRGNEQFF.

This clone was seen only a few times. The J gene is TRBJ2-7, the V gene TRBV29-1; D not certain. Trimming took off 6 bases at V and 3 bases at J, with 12 bases between the two ends. CDR3 length: 12 amino acids. Germline loops: CDR1 SQVTM, CDR2 ANQGSEA. CDR3 coding DNA: TGCAGCGTGGCCGTCGAGGTCTACGAGCAGTACTTC. Its translation: CSVAVEVYEQYF.

This clone has more than one count but fewer than ten. This sequence joins TRBV23-1 and TRBJ2-5; maybe TRBD2 (5 bases). TRBV23-1 carries the ORF label, with uncertain function. With 4 bases removed from V and 1 base from J, the gap between germline ends came to 10 bases. CDR3 length equals 14 residues. The CDR3 coding sequence is TGCGCCAGCAGTCGGACGGGGTTCCAAGAGACCCAGTACTTC. It codes for CASSRTGFQETQYF.

The rearrangement uses TRBV7-2 and TRBJ2-5, with 13 bases identical to TRBD2. V lost 4 bases, J lost 5 bases, and 10 bases stayed unmatched. The CDR3 length is 17 residues. CDR1 is SGHTA and CDR2 is FQGNSA in the germline V gene. The CDR3 loop is CASSSSIWTSGSETQYF. The CDR3 nucleotides are TGTGCCAGCAGCTCATCAATTTGGACTAGCGGGAGTGAGACCCAGTACTTC.